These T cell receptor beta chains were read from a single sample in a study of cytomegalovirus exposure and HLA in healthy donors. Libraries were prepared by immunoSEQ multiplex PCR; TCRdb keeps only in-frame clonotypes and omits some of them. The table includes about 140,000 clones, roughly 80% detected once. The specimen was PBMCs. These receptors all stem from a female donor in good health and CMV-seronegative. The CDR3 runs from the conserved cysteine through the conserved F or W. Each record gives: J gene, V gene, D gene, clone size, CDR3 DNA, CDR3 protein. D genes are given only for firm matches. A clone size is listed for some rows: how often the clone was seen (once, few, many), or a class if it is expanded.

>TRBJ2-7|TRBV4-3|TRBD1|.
TGCGCCAGCAGCCCCCGGACAGGGGACCTCGAGCAGTACTTC
CASSPRTGDLEQYF
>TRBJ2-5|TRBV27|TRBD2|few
TGTGCCAGCAGTGATCGACTAGCGGGGGGGTCAGAGACCCAGTACTTC
CASSDRLAGGSETQYF
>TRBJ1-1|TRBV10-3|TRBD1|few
TGTGCCATCAGCAAGGACAGGGAGAGTGAAGCTTTCTTT
CAISKDRESEAFF
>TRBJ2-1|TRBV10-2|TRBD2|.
TGCGCCAGCAGTGAGTCCACCGGGACTAGCGGGAGGAGGGAGTTCTTC
CASSESTGTSGRREFF
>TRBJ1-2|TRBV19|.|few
TGTGCCAGTACCCCTTCGCGGGGGAACTATGGCTACACCTTC
CASTPSRGNYGYTF
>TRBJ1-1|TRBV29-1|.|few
TGCAGCGGTCAGGGCGGGGGCACTGAAGCTTTCTTT
CSGQGGGTEAFF
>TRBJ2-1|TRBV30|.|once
TGTGCCTGGAGTGACCGGGGTGATGAGCAGTTCTTC
CAWSDRGDEQFF
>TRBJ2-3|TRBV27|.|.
TGTGCCAGCAGTTCGGCCGGGATATCTAGCACAGATACGCAGTATTTT
CASSSAGISSTDTQYF
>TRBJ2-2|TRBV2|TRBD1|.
TGTGCCAGCATGCCGACAGGGTCGGGCGGGGAGCTGTTTTTT
CASMPTGSGGELFF
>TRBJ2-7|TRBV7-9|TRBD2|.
TGTGCCAGCCGAAAATCTAGCGGGGCCTCCTACGAGCAGTACTTC
CASRKSSGASYEQYF
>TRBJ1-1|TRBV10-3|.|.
TGTGCCACCGGTGGGGGTGCGGGGTACACTGAAGCTTTCTTT
CATGGGAGYTEAFF
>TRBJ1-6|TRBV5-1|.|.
TGCGCCAGCAGCGCCCGTGGACAGAGCTCCTATAATTCACCCCTCCACTTT
CASSARGQSSYNSPLHF
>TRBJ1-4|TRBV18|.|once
TGTGCCAGCTCACCAGCCAGGGGCGAGGAAAAACTGTTTTTT
CASSPARGEEKLFF
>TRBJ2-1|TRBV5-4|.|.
TGTGCCAGCAGTTATAGCCCAGGCAGTTCCCGGGGGCAGTTCTTC
CASSYSPGSSRGQFF
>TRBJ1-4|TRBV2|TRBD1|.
TGTGCCAGCAGTGAAGGACAGGGGGCCCGGGGGGAAAAACTGTTTTTT
CASSEGQGARGEKLFF
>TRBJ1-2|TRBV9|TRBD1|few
TGTGCCAGCAGCGTATCGACAGGGGGTTCCTATGGCTACACCTTC
CASSVSTGGSYGYTF
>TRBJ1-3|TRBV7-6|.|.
TGTGCCAGCAGCTTTTCTAGGGGAAACGCCATATATTTT
CASSFSRGNAIYF
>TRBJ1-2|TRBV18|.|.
TGTGCCAGCTCACCCACGGACAGTTCCTATGGCTACACCTTC
CASSPTDSSYGYTF
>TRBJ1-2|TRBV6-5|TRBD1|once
TGTGCCAGCAGTGGGGACAGGGGGTACTATGGCTACACCTTC
CASSGDRGYYGYTF
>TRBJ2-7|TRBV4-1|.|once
TGCGCCAGCAGCCAAGGCGGAGGCACCGGCGAGCAGTACTTC
CASSQGGGTGEQYF